A single T cell receptor beta chain is shown here with its context. This record comes from a study of identical twins. With template switching, a universal primer site was added, and the cDNA carried unique molecular identifiers. MiXCR, applied by TCRdb to the 5' RACE reads, yields one record per CDR3 protein. The sample holds about 240,000 distinct CDR3 sequences, more than 9.5% seen once. The CDR3 has 13 amino acids. The V gene lost 1 base and the J gene lost 2 bases, with 5 bases spanning the gap. The germline gives CDR1 KGHSH, CDR2 LQKENI. The data were also submitted as part of a second study, on yellow fever vaccine responses in identical twins.

This TCR was sampled from a woman younger than 35 in good health. The gene calls are TRBV18 and TRBJ1-2, with D tentatively TRBD1 (5 bases). The sample was memory (CD45RO+) T cells sorted from blood. The CDR3: CASSPRDNYGYTF. The CDR3 coding sequence is TGTGCCAGCTCACCACGGGACAACTATGGCTACACCTTC.